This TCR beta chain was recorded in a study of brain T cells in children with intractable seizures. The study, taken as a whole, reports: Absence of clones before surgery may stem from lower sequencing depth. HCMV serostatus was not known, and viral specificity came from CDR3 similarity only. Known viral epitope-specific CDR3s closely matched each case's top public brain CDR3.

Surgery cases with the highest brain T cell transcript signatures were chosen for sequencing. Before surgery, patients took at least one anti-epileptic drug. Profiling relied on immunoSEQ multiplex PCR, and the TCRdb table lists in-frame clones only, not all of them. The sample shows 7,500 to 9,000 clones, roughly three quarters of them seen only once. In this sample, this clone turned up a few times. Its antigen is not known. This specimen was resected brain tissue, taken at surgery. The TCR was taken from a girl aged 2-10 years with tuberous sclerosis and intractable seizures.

CDR3 DNA: TGTGCCAGCAGAGGGACAGGGAACTACGAGCAGTACTTC. Translating it yields CASRGTGNYEQYF. This chain connects TRBV2 to TRBJ2-7; 9 bases are shared with TRBD1. The CDR3 extends over 13 amino acids. With V trimmed by 6 bases and J by 3 bases, 3 bases remained unmatched. Germline-derived CDR1 and CDR2 are SNHLY and FYNNEI.